This TCR beta chain is drawn from a study of cytomegalovirus exposure and HLA in healthy donors. Overall study context: Findings of an earlier analysis included about 120 million unique TCR beta sequences from roughly 180 million T cells. Study-level points and caveats: By HLA locus, TCR association rates varied in a later analysis, with DRB1 showing the most and HLA-C the fewest. Under in vitro conditions, a few CMV-associated chains were confirmed as specific for CMV antigens. As a later analysis showed, a missense DCLRE1C variant was linked to trimming of TCR beta V- and J-genes.

With 60 Vbeta and 13 Jbeta primers, the PCR was carried out. Generated by immunoSEQ multiplex PCR, the TCRdb table keeps only in-frame clones and is missing some. The sample contains under 300,000 clones, approximately 81% of which appear only once. This CDR3 is 15 amino acids long. Germline assignment: CDR1 SGHRS and CDR2 YFSETQ. V was trimmed by 4 bases and J by 8 bases, leaving 19 bases between them. About this clone: Its antigen is undetermined.

This chain links TRBV5-1 with TRBJ2-1, with D possibly being TRBD2 (6 bases). The sequenced material came from PBMCs. This clonotype was obtained from a woman aged 55-75 years in good health and CMV-seropositive. In DNA, the CDR3 is TGCGCCAGCAGCCCCGGAGTAGCGGTTCGGGATGAGCAGTTCTTC. Translated: CASSPGVAVRDEQFF.